This T cell receptor beta chain was obtained from a study of early T cells in non-severe SARS-CoV-2 infection. CDR1 and CDR2 (germline): MDHEN, SYDVKM. With 3 bases removed from V and 6 bases from J, the gap between germline ends came to 8 bases. CDR3 size: 13 residues. In TCRdb, the 5' RACE reads were re-called with MiXCR into one record per CDR3 protein. The sample has roughly 34,000 distinct CDR3 sequences; approximately 6.9% are singletons. This clonotype was seen repeatedly, ten times or more. V and J are TRBV28 and TRBJ2-2; D call uncertain. The TCR comes from an adult who was a healthcare worker with PCR-confirmed SARS-CoV-2 infection or an uninfected control (not recorded which). Material: whole blood, obtained at baseline. The CDR3 coding sequence is TGTGCCAGCAGTTTTAGTAATGCCGGGGAGCTGTTTTTT. Protein: CASSFSNAGELFF.